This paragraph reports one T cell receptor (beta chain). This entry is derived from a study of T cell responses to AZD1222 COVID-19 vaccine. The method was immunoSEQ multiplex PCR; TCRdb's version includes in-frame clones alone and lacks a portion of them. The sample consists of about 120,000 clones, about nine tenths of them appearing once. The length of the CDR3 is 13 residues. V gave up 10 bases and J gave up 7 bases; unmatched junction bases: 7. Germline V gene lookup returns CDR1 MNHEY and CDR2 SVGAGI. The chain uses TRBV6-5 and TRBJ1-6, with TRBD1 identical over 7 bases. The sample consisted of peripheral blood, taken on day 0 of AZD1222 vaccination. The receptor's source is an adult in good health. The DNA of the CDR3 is TGTGCCACCTCCGGGACAGTCAATTCACCCCTCCACTTT. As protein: CATSGTVNSPLHF.